The clone carrying this T cell receptor (beta chain) was counted at least ten times. Its antigen is still unknown. These data are taken from a study of identical twins. General study results and limits: Modeled out-of-frame TCR alpha sharing in monozygotic twins fell below observed levels.

Germline CDR1 LNHNV, CDR2 YYDKDF (reference sequence). The CDR3 covers 13 residues. The germline V and J ends were trimmed by 6 bases and 4 bases, with 12 bases remaining between them. One entry per CDR3 protein results from TCRdb running MiXCR on the 5' RACE reads. The profile shows 400,000 to 500,000 distinct CDR3 sequences, 15% to 20% of them singletons. This TCR came from a man aged 50 or older in good health. The chain joins TRBV15 to TRBJ2-5; D gene uncertain. Material for sequencing was naive T cells sorted from blood. This CDR3 reads CATSLRLGETQYF. CDR3 coding DNA: TGTGCCACCAGTTTGAGGCTGGGAGAGACCCAGTACTTC.